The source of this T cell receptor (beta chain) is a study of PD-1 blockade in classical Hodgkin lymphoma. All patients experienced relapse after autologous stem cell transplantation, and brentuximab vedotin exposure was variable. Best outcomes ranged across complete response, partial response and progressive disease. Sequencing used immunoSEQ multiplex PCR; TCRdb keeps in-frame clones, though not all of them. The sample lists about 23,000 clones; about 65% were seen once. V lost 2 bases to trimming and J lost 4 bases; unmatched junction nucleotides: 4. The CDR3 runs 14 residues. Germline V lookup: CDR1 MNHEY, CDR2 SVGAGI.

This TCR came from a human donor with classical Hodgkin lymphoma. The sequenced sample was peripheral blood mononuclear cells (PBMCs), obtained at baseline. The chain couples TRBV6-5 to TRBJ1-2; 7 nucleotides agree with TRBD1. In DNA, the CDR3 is TGTGCCAGCAGTTACAGAGGGGGCGGCTATGGCTACACCTTC. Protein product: CASSYRGGGYGYTF.